This is a list of T cell receptor beta chains from one sample in a study of shared clonotypes between healthy human individuals. Method: immunoSEQ multiplex PCR; TCRdb's copy keeps in-frame clones and lacks some. The repertoire includes roughly 660,000 clones, 90% of them detected once, and 34% sits in the top ten. Specimen: memory CD8+ T cells from PBMCs. These receptors were taken from a young man in good health. Some clones in this sample may be carry-over from other donors' samples. The CDR3 runs from the conserved cysteine through the conserved F or W. The D gene is left open where the match is weak. Clone size is shown for a subset of rows, as once, few, many or a class of expanded clone.

>18|NA|TRBJ2-6|TRBV6-4|TRBD1
CASSESGQSFGGANVLTF
TGTGCCAGCAGTGAGTCGGGACAGTCCTTTGGTGGGGCCAACGTCCTGACTTTC
>14|once|TRBJ2-5|TRBV9|TRBD1
CASSKGTDQETQYF
TGTGCCAGCAGCAAGGGGACAGACCAAGAGACCCAGTACTTC
>15|NA|TRBJ2-1|TRBV5-6|NA
CASSLGQGSYNEQFF
TGTGCCAGCAGCTTGGGGCAGGGGAGCTACAATGAGCAGTTCTTC
>17|NA|TRBJ2-4|TRBV7-8|NA
CASSLAGGAIAKNIQYF
TGTGCCAGCAGCTTAGCTGGGGGGGCGATCGCCAAAAACATTCAGTACTTC
>13|once|TRBJ2-7|TRBV9|NA
CASSVGGDYEQYF
TGTGCCAGCAGCGTAGGTGGAGACTACGAGCAGTACTTC
>11|NA|TRBJ2-7|TRBV29-1|NA
CSVDGGYEQYF
TGCAGCGTTGATGGAGGCTACGAGCAGTACTTC
>17|NA|TRBJ2-1|TRBV10-3|TRBD1
CAISEKGRGPKIDEQFF
TGTGCCATCAGTGAGAAAGGCAGGGGGCCGAAGATAGATGAGCAGTTCTTC
>14|NA|TRBJ2-1|TRBV29-1|NA
CSVALIGPYNEQFF
TGCAGCGTTGCCCTAATTGGCCCCTACAATGAGCAGTTCTTC
>15|NA|TRBJ2-1|TRBV7-9|NA
CASSLAGSQNNEQFF
TGTGCCAGCAGCTTAGCTGGGTCGCAGAACAATGAGCAGTTCTTC
>15|NA|TRBJ1-3|TRBV28|NA
CASSATLPSGNTIYF
TGTGCCAGCAGTGCGACGCTTCCCTCTGGAAACACCATATATTTT
>16|once|TRBJ2-2|TRBV15|TRBD1
CATSRVPPDRGGELFF
TGTGCCACCAGCAGAGTACCCCCGGACAGGGGCGGGGAGCTGTTTTTT
>16|NA|TRBJ2-3|TRBV10-3|TRBD2
CAISGTSGWGPDTQYF
TGTGCCATCAGTGGGACTAGCGGGTGGGGCCCAGATACGCAGTATTTT
>15|NA|TRBJ2-7|TRBV14|NA
CASSQGQRGPYEQYF
TGTGCCAGCAGCCAAGGACAGAGAGGCCCCTACGAGCAGTACTTC
>17|NA|TRBJ1-2|TRBV28|NA
CASSTSLPGPGGLGYTF
TGTGCCAGCAGTACTTCCCTCCCGGGCCCCGGAGGCTTGGGCTACACCTTC
>14|NA|TRBJ2-1|TRBV9|NA
CASSVGYSYNEQFF
TGTGCCAGCAGCGTAGGTTACTCCTACAATGAGCAGTTCTTC
>15|NA|TRBJ2-1|TRBV4-3|NA
CASSQQSFGVDEQFF
TGCGCCAGCAGCCAACAGTCGTTTGGGGTCGATGAGCAGTTCTTC
>16|NA|TRBJ2-1|TRBV25-1|NA
CASSEFQDWGYNEQFF
TGTGCCAGCAGTGAATTCCAGGACTGGGGTTACAATGAGCAGTTCTTC
>17|NA|TRBJ2-7|TRBV4-3|NA
CASSQEGRPSASYEQYF
TGCGCCAGCAGCCAAGAGGGTAGGCCTAGCGCATCCTACGAGCAGTACTTC
>17|few|TRBJ2-3|TRBV27|TRBD2
CASSPTLLAGAGDTQYF
TGTGCCAGCAGCCCTACCCTGCTAGCGGGGGCCGGAGATACGCAGTATTTT
>14|NA|TRBJ2-7|TRBV28|NA
CASSVKQYSYEQYF
TGTGCCAGCAGTGTGAAACAGTACTCCTACGAGCAGTACTTC
>15|NA|TRBJ2-5|TRBV28|TRBD1
CASSFFTGEGETQYF
TGTGCCAGCAGTTTTTTTACAGGGGAAGGAGAGACCCAGTACTTC
>16|once|TRBJ2-7|TRBV27|NA
CASSPPGDINPYEQYF
TGTGCCAGCAGCCCGCCAGGGGATATTAACCCCTACGAGCAGTACTTC
>16|NA|TRBJ2-1|TRBV18|NA
CASSPGGRVIYNEQFF
TGTGCCAGCTCACCAGGTGGCAGGGTTATCTACAATGAGCAGTTCTTC
>14|NA|TRBJ1-5|TRBV4-3|NA
CASSQDSGNQPQHF
TGCGCCAGCAGCCAAGATTCGGGCAATCAGCCCCAGCATTTT
>14|NA|TRBJ1-1|TRBV6-1|NA
CASRDAGTNTEAFF
TGTGCCAGCAGGGATGCGGGAACGAACACTGAAGCTTTCTTT
>18|NA|TRBJ1-1|TRBV7-9|TRBD1
CASSPSSSLTGANTEAFF
TGTGCCAGCAGCCCATCCAGCTCGTTGACAGGGGCGAACACTGAAGCTTTCTTT
>13|once|TRBJ1-3|TRBV27|NA
CASSGLRNDTIYF
TGTGCCAGCAGCGGCCTCAGGAATGACACCATATATTTT
>15|NA|TRBJ2-3|TRBV27|TRBD2
CASSLTSVPRNTQYF
TGTGCCAGCAGTTTAACTAGCGTACCAAGGAATACGCAGTATTTT
>12|NA|TRBJ2-7|TRBV7-9|NA
CASGSGLVEQYF
TGTGCCAGCGGGTCCGGGCTGGTAGAGCAGTACTTC
>18|NA|TRBJ2-6|TRBV7-6|TRBD1
CASSLAWDRDSGANVLTF
TGTGCCAGCAGCTTAGCATGGGACAGGGACTCTGGGGCCAACGTCCTGACTTTC
>15|NA|TRBJ2-7|TRBV16|NA
CASSQSGRGPNEQYF
TGTGCCAGCAGCCAATCCGGGAGGGGGCCGAACGAGCAGTACTTC
>13|NA|TRBJ2-5|TRBV6-1|TRBD2
CASRAGGRETQYF
TGTGCCAGCAGGGCGGGAGGTAGGGAGACCCAGTACTTC
>14|NA|TRBJ1-1|TRBV28|NA
CASSPPWGDTEAFF
TGTGCCAGCAGCCCCCCTTGGGGGGACACTGAAGCTTTCTTT
>15|NA|TRBJ2-2|TRBV19|NA
CASSITPPNVRELFF
TGTGCCAGTAGTATTACCCCCCCGAACGTGAGGGAGCTGTTTTTT
>15|NA|TRBJ1-5|TRBV19|TRBD1
CATRDRGHPNQPQHF
TGTGCCACAAGGGACAGGGGGCATCCCAATCAGCCCCAGCATTTT
>14|NA|TRBJ2-7|TRBV27|TRBD2
CASSLSSGGYEQYF
TGTGCCAGCAGTTTATCGAGCGGGGGTTACGAGCAGTACTTC
>18|NA|TRBJ2-1|TRBV11-2|NA
CASSLDRGLAINYNEQFF
TGTGCCAGCAGCTTAGATCGAGGGCTAGCCATAAATTACAATGAGCAGTTCTTC
>15|NA|TRBJ1-2|TRBV27|NA
CASCSFPRESNGYTF
TGTGCCAGCTGCAGTTTCCCCAGGGAGAGCAATGGCTACACCTTC
>15|NA|TRBJ2-1|TRBV9|NA
CASSPVPSSYNEQFF
TGTGCCAGCAGCCCAGTTCCTAGCTCCTACAATGAGCAGTTCTTC